This TCR beta chain is drawn from a study of cytomegalovirus exposure and HLA in healthy donors. Points from the study as a whole: Roughly uniform depth of sequencing across donors was assumed in presence/absence analyses. No immune exposure information besides CMV serostatus was available.

PCR amplification relied on 60 Vbeta primers (plus 13 Jbeta primers). Sequencing was performed with immunoSEQ multiplex PCR; in TCRdb, only in-frame clones are kept and a portion is missing. Of some 170,000 clones detected, nearly 80% appear once; the ten largest clones hold 5% to 7%. After removal of 1 base from V and 8 bases from J, the junction contained 7 bases not matched to a gene. Germline V CDR1 and CDR2: SNHLY, FYNNEI. The CDR3 contains 15 residues. Comment on this clone: The antigen remains unidentified.

The gene calls are TRBV2 and TRBJ1-3, with 8 bases that match TRBD1. This sequence was found in a man in his forties in good health and CMV-seropositive. Sequenced: PBMCs. The CDR3 sequence: CASSEDRQGIYTIYF. The DNA of the CDR3 is TGTGCCAGCAGTGAAGACAGACAGGGGATATACACCATATATTTT. Full variable domain (rest looked up from reference TRBV2 and TRBJ1-3): EPEVTQTPSHQVTQMGQEVILRCVPISNHLYFYWYRQILGQKVEFLVSFYNNEISEKSEIFDDQFSVERPDGSNFTLKIRSTKLEDSAMYFCASSEDRQGIYTIYFGEGSWLTVV.